This TCR beta chain emerged from a study of T cell changes during pregnancy in multiple sclerosis. TCRdb keeps only in-frame clones here, not all; method: immunoSEQ multiplex PCR. The sample holds roughly 14,000 clones, approximately 83% seen once. Germline loops: CDR1 MGHRA, CDR2 YSYEKL. The trim removed 3 bases at V and 5 bases at J, leaving 11 bases unmatched. CDR3 length equals 17 residues. The chain combines TRBV4-1 with TRBJ2-5; 11 bases align to TRBD2. The TCR originated in a female donor with multiple sclerosis, enrolled in a pregnancy study. The sequencing here drew on CD8+ T cells from peripheral blood mononuclear cells, taken in the first trimester of pregnancy. CDR3 nucleotide sequence: TGCGCCAGCAGCCAGGCGGGGACTAGCGGTAGGGGGGAGACCCAGTACTTC. It is translated as CASSQAGTSGRGETQYF.